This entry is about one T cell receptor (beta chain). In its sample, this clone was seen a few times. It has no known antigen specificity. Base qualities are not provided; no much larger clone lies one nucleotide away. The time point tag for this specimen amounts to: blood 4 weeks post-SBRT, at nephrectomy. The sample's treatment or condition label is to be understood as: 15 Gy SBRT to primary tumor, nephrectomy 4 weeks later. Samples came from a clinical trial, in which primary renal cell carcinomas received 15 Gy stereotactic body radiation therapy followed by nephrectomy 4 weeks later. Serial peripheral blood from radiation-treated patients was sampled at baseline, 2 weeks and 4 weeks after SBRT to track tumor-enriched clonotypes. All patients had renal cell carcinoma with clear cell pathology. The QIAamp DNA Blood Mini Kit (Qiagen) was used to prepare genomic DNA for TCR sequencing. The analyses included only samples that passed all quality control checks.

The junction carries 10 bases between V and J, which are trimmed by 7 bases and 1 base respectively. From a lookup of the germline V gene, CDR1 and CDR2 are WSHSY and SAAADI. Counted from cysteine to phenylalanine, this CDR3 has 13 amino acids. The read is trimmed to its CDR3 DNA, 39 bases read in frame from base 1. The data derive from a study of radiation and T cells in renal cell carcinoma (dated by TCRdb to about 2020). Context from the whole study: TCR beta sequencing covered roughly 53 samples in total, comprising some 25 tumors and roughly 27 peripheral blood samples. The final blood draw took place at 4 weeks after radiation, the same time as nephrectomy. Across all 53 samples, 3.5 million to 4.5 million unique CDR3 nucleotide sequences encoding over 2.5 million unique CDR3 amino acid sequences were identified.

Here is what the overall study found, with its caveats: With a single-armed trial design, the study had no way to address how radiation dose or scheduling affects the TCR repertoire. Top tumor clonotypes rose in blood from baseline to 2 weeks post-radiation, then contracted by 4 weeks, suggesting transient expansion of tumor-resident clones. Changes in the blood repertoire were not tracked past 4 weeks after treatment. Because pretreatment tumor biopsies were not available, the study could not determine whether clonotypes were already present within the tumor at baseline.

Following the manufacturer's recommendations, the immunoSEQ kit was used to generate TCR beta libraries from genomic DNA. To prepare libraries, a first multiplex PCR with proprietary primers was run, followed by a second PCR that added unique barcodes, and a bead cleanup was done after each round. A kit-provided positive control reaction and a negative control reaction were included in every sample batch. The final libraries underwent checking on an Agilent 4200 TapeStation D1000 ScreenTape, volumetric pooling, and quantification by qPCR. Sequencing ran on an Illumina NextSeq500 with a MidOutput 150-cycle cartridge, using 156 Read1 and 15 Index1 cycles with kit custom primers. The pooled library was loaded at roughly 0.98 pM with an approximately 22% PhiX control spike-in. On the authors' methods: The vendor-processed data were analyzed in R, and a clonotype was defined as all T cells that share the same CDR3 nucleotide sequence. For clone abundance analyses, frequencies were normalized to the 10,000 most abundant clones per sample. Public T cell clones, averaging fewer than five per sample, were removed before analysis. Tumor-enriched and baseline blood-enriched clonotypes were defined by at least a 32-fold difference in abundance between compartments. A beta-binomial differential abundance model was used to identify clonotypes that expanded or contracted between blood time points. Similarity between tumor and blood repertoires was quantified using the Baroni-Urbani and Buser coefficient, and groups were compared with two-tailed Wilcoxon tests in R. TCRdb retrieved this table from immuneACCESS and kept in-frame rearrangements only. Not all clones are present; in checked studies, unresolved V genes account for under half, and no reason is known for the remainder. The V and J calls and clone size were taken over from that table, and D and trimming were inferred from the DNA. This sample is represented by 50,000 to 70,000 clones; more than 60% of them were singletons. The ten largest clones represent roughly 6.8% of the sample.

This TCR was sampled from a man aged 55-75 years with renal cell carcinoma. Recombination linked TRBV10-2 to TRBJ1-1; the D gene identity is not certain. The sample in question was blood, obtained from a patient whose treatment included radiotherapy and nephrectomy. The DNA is TGCGCCAGCAAGTATGCGACGAACACTGAAGCTTTCTTT. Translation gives CASKYATNTEAFF.